This TCR beta chain was observed in a study of CD8 T cells in ankylosing spondylitis. CDR3 size: 16 residues. Germline V lookup: CDR1 SGHTA, CDR2 FQGTGA. General study points: Clones linked to the disease showed a CD8+ phenotype. They occurred at relatively low frequencies in peripheral blood. Prior work had noted some motif variants in reactive arthritis blood and synovial fluid. A motif of 7 or 8 highly homologous TCR beta variants was seen as apparently characteristic of ankylosing spondylitis blood. Significant enrichment of disease-linked clones was reportedly seen in matched ankylosing spondylitis synovial fluid.

Construction of TCR beta libraries was performed using quantitative 5'-RACE with molecular barcodes. One entry per CDR3 protein, called by TCRdb with MiXCR from the 5' RACE reads. This table holds approximately 400,000 distinct CDR3 sequences, 17% found once. This clonotype occurred a few times. Antigen specificity is unknown. The germline gene is not matched at one end of the junction; a read error may be the cause. The receptor's source is a male donor with ankylosing spondylitis. The chain carries TRBV7-3 and TRBJ1-2; D not resolved. The sequenced sample consisted of blood, either unsorted or a sorted T cell fraction (not recorded which). For the CDR3, the DNA is TGTGCCAGCACCTTACCAGACATTACGGCTAACTATGGCTACACCTTC. It codes for CASTLPDITANYGYTF.